The clone carrying this T cell receptor beta chain turned up a few times. Its antigen is not known. Via MiXCR, TCRdb re-called the reads, giving one row per CDR3 protein. The sample shows some 920,000 distinct CDR3 sequences, less than 35% of them seen only once. The data were obtained in a study of T cell repertoires in cytomegalovirus infection. CDR1 and CDR2 from the germline V gene are SGHAT and FQNNGV. This CDR3 is built from 15 residues. V lost 2 bases, J lost 7 bases, and 14 bases lay in between. The clonotype comes from a human donor in good health (CMV status not recorded). Some clones in this sample may be carry-over from other donors' samples. The specimen was cultured CD8+ T cells from PBMCs, collected from culture after CMV antigen stimulation. The rearrangement joins TRBV11-2 to TRBJ1-4; D is ambiguous. CDR3 protein: CASSLNPGRGEKLFF. CDR3 DNA sequence: TGTGCCAGCAGCTTAAACCCCGGGCGCGGTGAAAAACTGTTTTTT.